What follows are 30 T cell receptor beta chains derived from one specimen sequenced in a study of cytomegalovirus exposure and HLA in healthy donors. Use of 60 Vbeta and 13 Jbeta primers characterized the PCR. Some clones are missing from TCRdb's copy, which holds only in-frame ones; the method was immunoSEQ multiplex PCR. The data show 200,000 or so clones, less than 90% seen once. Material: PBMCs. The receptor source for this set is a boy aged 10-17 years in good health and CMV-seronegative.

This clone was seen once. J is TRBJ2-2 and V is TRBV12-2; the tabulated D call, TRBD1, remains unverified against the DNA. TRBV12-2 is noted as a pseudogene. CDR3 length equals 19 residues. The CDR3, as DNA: TGTGCAAGTCGCTTAGCAGGGGACAGGAAAGGTCGGAACACCGGGGAGCTGTTTTTT. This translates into CASRLAGDRKGRNTGELFF.

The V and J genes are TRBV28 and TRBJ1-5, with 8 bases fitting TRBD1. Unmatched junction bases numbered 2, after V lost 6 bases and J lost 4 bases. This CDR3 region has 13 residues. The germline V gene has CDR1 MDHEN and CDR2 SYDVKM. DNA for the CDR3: TGTGCCAGCAGAGGACAGGGTAATCAGCCCCAGCATTTT. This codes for CASRGQGNQPQHF.

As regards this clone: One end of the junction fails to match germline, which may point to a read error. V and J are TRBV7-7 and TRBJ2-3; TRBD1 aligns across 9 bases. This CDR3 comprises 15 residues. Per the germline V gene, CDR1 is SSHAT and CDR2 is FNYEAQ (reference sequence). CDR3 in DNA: TGTGCTAGCAGCATGGACAGGGGCAACACAGATACGCAGTATTTT. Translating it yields CASSMDRGNTDTQYF.

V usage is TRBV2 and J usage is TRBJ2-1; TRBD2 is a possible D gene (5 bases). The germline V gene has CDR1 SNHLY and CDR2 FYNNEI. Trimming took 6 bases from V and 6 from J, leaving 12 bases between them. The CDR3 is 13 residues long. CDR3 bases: TGTGCCAGCAGACTAGTCCCCCTCAATGAGCAGTTCTTC. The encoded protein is CASRLVPLNEQFF.

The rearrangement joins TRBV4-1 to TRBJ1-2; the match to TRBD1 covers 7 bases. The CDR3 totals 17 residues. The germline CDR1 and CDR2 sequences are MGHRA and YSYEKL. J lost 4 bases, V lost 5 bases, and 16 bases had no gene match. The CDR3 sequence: CASSFKTGSVWAYGYTF. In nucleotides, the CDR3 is TGCGCCAGCAGCTTCAAGACAGGGAGTGTCTGGGCCTATGGCTACACCTTC.

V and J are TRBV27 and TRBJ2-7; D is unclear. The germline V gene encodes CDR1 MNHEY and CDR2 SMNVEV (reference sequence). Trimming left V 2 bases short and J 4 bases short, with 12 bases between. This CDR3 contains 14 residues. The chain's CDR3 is CASSLGLIGYEQYF. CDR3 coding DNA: TGTGCCAGCAGTTTAGGCTTAATCGGGTACGAGCAGTACTTC.

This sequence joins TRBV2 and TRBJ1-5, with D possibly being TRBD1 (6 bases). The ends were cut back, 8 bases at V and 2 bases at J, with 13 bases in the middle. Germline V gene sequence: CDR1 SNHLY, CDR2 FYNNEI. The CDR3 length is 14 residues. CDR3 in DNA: TGTGCCAGCCGACAGGATGTCGGCAATCAGCCCCAGCATTTT. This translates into CASRQDVGNQPQHF.

The CDR3 region is CASSLSRGSSRYEQYF. DNA for the CDR3: TGTGCCAGCAGTTTAAGTAGGGGAAGTAGTCGCTACGAGCAGTACTTC. The rearrangement links TRBV27 to TRBJ2-7, with D perhaps TRBD1 (5 bases). CDR3 size: 16 residues. Deletions cut 2 bases from V and 3 bases from J, with 17 bases between. The V gene's germline CDR1 is MNHEY and CDR2 SMNVEV (reference sequence).

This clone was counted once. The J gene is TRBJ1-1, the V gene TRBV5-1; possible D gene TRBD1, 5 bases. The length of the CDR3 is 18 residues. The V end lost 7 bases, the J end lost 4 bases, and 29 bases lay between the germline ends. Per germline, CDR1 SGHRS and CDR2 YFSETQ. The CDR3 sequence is CASSSWGRVVNSSTEAFF. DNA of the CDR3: TGCGCCAGCTCCTCATGGGGCAGGGTAGTAAATTCGAGCACTGAAGCTTTCTTT.

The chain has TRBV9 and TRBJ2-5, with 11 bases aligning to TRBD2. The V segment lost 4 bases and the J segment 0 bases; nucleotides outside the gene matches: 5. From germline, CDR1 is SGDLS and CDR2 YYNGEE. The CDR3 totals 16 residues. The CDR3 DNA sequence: TGTGCCAGCAGCCCACGACTAGCGGGGTACCAAGAGACCCAGTACTTC. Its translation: CASSPRLAGYQETQYF.

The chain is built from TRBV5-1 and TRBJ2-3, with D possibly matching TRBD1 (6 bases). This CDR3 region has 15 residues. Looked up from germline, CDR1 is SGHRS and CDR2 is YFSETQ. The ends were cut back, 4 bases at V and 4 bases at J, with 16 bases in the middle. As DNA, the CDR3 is TGCGCCAGCAGCCTGGATAGCAAGGGGGCAGATACGCAGTATTTT. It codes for CASSLDSKGADTQYF.

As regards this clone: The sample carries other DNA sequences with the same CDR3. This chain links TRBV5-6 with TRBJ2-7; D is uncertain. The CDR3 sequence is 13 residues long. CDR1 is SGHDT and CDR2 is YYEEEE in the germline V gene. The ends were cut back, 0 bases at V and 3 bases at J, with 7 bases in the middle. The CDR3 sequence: CASSLANSYEQYF. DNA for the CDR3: TGTGCCAGCAGCTTGGCCAATAGCTACGAGCAGTACTTC.

The DNA of the CDR3 is TGTGCCAGCAGCGTAGAACTGCCCCACGTTCACAATGAGCAGTTCTTC. It translates to CASSVELPHVHNEQFF. V and J are TRBV9 and TRBJ2-1; D not certain. Per the germline V gene, CDR1 is SGDLS and CDR2 is YYNGEE. With 0 bases removed from V and 5 bases from J, the gap between germline ends came to 15 bases. This CDR3 spans 16 amino acids.

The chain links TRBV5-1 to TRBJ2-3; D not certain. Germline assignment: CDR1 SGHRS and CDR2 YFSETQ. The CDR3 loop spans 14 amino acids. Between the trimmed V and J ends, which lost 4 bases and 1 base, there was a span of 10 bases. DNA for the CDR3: TGCGCCAGCAGCAGAGGCGTTGGCACAGATACGCAGTATTTT. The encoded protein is CASSRGVGTDTQYF.

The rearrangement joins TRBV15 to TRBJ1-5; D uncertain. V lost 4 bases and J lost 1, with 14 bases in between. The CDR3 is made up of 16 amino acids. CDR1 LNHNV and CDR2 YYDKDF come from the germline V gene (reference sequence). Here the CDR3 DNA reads TGTGCCACCAGCATTTCGTGGCGGGTGAGCAATCAGCCCCAGCATTTT. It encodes CATSISWRVSNQPQHF.

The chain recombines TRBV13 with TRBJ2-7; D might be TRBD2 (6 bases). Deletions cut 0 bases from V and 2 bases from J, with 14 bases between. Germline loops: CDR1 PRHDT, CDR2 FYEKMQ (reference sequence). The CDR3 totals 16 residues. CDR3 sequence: CASSLGQGRWTYEQYF. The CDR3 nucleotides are TGTGCCAGCAGCTTAGGCCAAGGGAGGTGGACCTACGAGCAGTACTTC.

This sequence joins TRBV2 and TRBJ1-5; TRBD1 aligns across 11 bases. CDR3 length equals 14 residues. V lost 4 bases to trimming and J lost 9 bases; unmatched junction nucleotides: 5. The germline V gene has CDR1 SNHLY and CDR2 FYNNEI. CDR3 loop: CASSARTGGTPQHF. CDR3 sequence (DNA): TGTGCCAGCAGTGCACGGACAGGGGGCACGCCCCAGCATTTT.

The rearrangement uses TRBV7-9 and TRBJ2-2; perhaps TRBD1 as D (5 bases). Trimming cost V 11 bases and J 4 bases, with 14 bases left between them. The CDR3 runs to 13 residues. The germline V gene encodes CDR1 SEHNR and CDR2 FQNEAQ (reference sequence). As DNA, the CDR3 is TGTGCCCCCGTTAAGGGGTTCACCGGGGAGCTGTTTTTT. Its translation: CAPVKGFTGELFF.

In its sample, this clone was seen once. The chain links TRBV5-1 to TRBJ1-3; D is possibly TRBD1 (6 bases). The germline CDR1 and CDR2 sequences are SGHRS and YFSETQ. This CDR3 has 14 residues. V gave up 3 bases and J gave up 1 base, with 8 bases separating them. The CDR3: CASSSTGSGNTIYF. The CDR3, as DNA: TGCGCCAGCAGCTCAACAGGGTCTGGAAACACCATATATTTT.

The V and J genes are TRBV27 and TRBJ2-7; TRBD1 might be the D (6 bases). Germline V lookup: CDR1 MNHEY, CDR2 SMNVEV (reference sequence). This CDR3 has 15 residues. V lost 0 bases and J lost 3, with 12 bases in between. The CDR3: CASSLSSGEHYEQYF. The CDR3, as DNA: TGTGCCAGCAGTTTATCCTCAGGGGAACACTACGAGCAGTACTTC.

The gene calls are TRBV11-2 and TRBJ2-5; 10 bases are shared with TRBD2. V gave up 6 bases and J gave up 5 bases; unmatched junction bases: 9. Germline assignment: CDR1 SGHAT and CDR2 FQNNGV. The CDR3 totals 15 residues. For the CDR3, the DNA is TGTGCCAGCAGGGGGCTAGCGGGAGTTGCCGAGACCCAGTACTTC. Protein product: CASRGLAGVAETQYF.

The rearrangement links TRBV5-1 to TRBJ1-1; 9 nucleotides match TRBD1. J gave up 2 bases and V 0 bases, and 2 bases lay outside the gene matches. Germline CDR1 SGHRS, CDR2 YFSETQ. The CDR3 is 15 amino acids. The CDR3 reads CASSLVGQGNTEAFF. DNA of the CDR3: TGCGCCAGCAGCTTGGTGGGACAGGGCAACACTGAAGCTTTCTTT.

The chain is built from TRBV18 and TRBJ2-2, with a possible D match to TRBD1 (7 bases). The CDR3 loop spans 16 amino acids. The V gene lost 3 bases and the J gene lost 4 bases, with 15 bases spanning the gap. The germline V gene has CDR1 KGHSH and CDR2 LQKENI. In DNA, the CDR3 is TGTGCCAGCTCACCGATGACAGGGAGGCCCACCGGGGAGCTGTTTTTT. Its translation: CASSPMTGRPTGELFF.

DNA for the CDR3: TGTGCCATCAGGTCGGGACAGTCCACTAATGAAAAACTGTTTTTT. It specifies CAIRSGQSTNEKLFF. This rearrangement joins TRBV10-3 to TRBJ1-4, with 7 bases identical to TRBD1. CDR1 is ENHRY, CDR2 SYGVKD, per germline. The trim removed 6 bases at V and 2 bases at J, leaving 6 bases unmatched. The CDR3 contains 15 residues.

The CDR3 region is CASSQSAQLRRVTIYF. The CDR3 DNA is TGTGCCAGCAGTCAATCCGCTCAGCTGCGCCGGGTCACCATATATTTT. The gene calls are TRBV27 and TRBJ1-3; D unresolved. The germline CDR1 and CDR2 sequences are MNHEY and SMNVEV (reference sequence). This CDR3 spans 16 amino acids. Trimming removed 5 bases from V and 9 bases from J, with 23 bases in between.

The CDR3 DNA follows: TGCGCCAGCAGTTTCGGGGAATGGTACGAGCAGTACTTC. Encoded protein: CASSFGEWYEQYF. The genes are TRBV10-2 and TRBJ2-7; perhaps TRBD2 as D (5 bases). Trimming pared 5 bases from V and 4 bases from J, leaving 12 bases between. The CDR3 is 13 amino acids. Per germline, CDR1 WSHSY and CDR2 SAAADI.

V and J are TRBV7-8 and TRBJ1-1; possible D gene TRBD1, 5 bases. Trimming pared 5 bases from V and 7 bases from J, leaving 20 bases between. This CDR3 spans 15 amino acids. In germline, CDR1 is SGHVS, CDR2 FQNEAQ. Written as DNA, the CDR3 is TGTGCCAGCAGCCCACACGACTGGCAGGGTGGTGAAGCTTTCTTT. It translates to CASSPHDWQGGEAFF. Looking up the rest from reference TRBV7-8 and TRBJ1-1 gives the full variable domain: GAGVSQSPRYKVAKRGQDVALRCDPISGHVSLFWYQQALGQGPEFLTYFQNEAQLDKSGLPSDRFFAERPEGSVSTLKIQRTQQEDSAVYLCASSPHDWQGGEAFFGQGTRLTVV.

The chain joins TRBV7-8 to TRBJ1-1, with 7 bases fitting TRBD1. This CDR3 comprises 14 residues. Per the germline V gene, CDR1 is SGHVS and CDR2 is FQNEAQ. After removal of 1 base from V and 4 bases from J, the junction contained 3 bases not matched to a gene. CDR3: CASSLGYRGTEAFF. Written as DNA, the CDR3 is TGTGCCAGCAGCTTAGGATACAGGGGCACTGAAGCTTTCTTT.

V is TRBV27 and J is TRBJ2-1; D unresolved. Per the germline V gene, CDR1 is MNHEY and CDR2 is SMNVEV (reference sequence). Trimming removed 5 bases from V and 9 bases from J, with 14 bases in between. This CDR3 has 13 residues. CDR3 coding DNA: TGTGCCAGCAGTGAAGAGGAGATGGCTGAGCAGTTCTTC. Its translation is CASSEEEMAEQFF.

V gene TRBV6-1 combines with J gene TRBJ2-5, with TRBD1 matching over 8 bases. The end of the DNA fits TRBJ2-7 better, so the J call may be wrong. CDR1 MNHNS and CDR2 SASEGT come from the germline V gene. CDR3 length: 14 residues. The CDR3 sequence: CASDRTGRSYEQYF. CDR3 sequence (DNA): TGTGCCAGTGATCGGACAGGGCGATCCTACGAGCAGTACTTC.